These 27 T cell receptor beta chains share one sample of origin, sequenced in a study of blood T cell repertoires in COVID-19. This table comes from immunoSEQ multiplex PCR, and its TCRdb copy is limited to in-frame clones, with some not included. The sample carries over 100,000 clones, approximately 86% recorded once. Sequencing was performed on peripheral blood. The receptors derive from a woman in her 70s with COVID-19, enrolled during active disease.

This chain uses TRBV6-5 with TRBJ1-1; D possibly corresponds to TRBD1 (6 bases). Germline values: CDR1 MNHEY, CDR2 SVGAGI. The germline V and J ends were trimmed by 5 bases and 8 bases, with 12 bases remaining between them. This CDR3 has 12 amino acids. The DNA for the CDR3 is TGTGCCAGCAGTCCCCGGACAGAAGAAGCTTTCTTT. This encodes CASSPRTEEAFF.

The chain has TRBV9 and TRBJ2-1, with D possibly TRBD1 on 5 matching bases. This CDR3 has 14 amino acids. Per germline, CDR1 SGDLS and CDR2 YYNGEE. V was pared by 3 bases and J by 2 bases, with 9 bases between. DNA for the CDR3: TGTGCCAGCAGCGCTGAAGGGGCCTACAATGAGCAGTTCTTC. Translation: CASSAEGAYNEQFF.

J is TRBJ2-7 and V is TRBV20-1, with D perhaps matching TRBD1 (6 bases). Germline CDR1 is DFQATT and CDR2 is SNEGSKA (reference sequence). V was pared by 3 bases and J by 9 bases, with 12 bases between. The CDR3 length is 11 residues. CDR3 nucleotide sequence: TGCAGTGCTAGTAGGGCACAGGGGCAGTACTTC. It yields the protein CSASRAQGQYF.

V usage is TRBV28 and J usage is TRBJ2-4, with 10 bases that match TRBD1. The germline V gene has CDR1 MDHEN and CDR2 SYDVKM. The CDR3 sequence is 19 residues long. The trim removed 8 bases at V and 2 bases at J, leaving 18 bases unmatched. DNA of the CDR3: TGTGCCAGCCCCATCCCGGGACAGGGGAGGAACGGGACCAAAAACATTCAGTACTTC. Translation gives CASPIPGQGRNGTKNIQYF.

V is TRBV28 and J is TRBJ1-1; TRBD1 matches 7 bases. The CDR3 is 14 residues long. Looked up from germline, CDR1 is MDHEN and CDR2 is SYDVKM. J lost 11 bases, V lost 5 bases, and 14 bases had no gene match. The CDR3 coding sequence is TGTGCCAGCAGTCCGCCTCGACAGGGCAATATGGCTTTCTTT. Translation: CASSPPRQGNMAFF.

V is TRBV5-5 and J is TRBJ2-7; D is ambiguous. Germline-derived CDR1 and CDR2 are SGHKS and YYEKEE (reference sequence). The CDR3 covers 15 residues. Trimming removed 0 bases from V and 2 bases from J, with 12 bases in between. CDR3 DNA: TGTGCCAGCAGCTTGGAGGCAGGCCGTGCCTACGAGCAGTACTTC. Translated, it gives CASSLEAGRAYEQYF.

This chain links TRBV30 with TRBJ1-4, with D possibly TRBD1 on 6 matching bases. The V gene lost 3 bases and the J gene lost 5 bases, with 13 bases spanning the gap. The CDR3 contains 14 residues. Germline lookup yields CDR1 GTSNPN and CDR2 SVGIG (reference sequence). DNA for the CDR3: TGTGCCTGGAGGGGACACTTTCAGAATGAAAAACTGTTTTTT. This encodes CAWRGHFQNEKLFF.

The J gene is TRBJ1-2, the V gene TRBV25-1; D gene ambiguous. Germline assignment: CDR1 MGHDK and CDR2 SYGVNS. The germline V and J ends were trimmed by 4 bases and 4 bases, with 7 bases remaining between them. The CDR3 runs 12 residues. The CDR3 DNA is TGTGCCAGCAGTGGAGGGATCTATGGCTACACCTTC. It translates to CASSGGIYGYTF.

This clone was counted only a few times. The J gene is TRBJ2-1, the V gene TRBV19; TRBD1 aligns across 11 bases. The CDR3 runs to 16 residues. The germline CDR1 and CDR2 sequences are LNHDA and SQIVND (reference sequence). V dropped 6 bases and J dropped 3; count of bases not matched to a gene: 7. Here the CDR3 DNA reads TGTGCCAGTAGGCACAGGACAGGGGGCGGCTACAATGAGCAGTTCTTC. Translating gives CASRHRTGGGYNEQFF.

The rearrangement uses TRBV5-6 and TRBJ2-5; weak D call: TRBD1 (6 bases). This CDR3 spans 14 amino acids. Germline V gives CDR1 SGHDT, CDR2 YYEEEE. V was cut by 1 base and J by 3 bases, with 10 bases left in between. The CDR3 coding sequence is TGTGCCAGCAGCTTGACAGGGAATAAAGAGACCCAGTACTTC. Residues: CASSLTGNKETQYF.

This clone has more than one count but fewer than ten. This chain uses TRBV6-5 with TRBJ1-4; 7 positions match TRBD1. CDR3 size: 15 residues. V lost 6 bases to trimming and J lost 8 bases; unmatched junction nucleotides: 12. The germline gives CDR1 MNHEY, CDR2 SVGAGI. Here the CDR3 DNA reads TGTGCCAGCAGGCTCGAGGACAGGACCTGGGAAAAACTGTTTTTT. Amino acids: CASRLEDRTWEKLFF.

This chain connects TRBV5-8 to TRBJ2-7, with D perhaps TRBD1 (6 bases). Per germline, CDR1 SGHTS and CDR2 YDEGEE. V lost 5 bases and J 7 bases, leaving 28 bases between the germline ends. The CDR3 runs 17 residues. Here the CDR3 DNA reads TGTGCCAGCAGACGATTCAGGGGAAACCGATCTCCTTCGGAGCAGTACTTC. As protein: CASRRFRGNRSPSEQYF.

V usage is TRBV5-6 and J usage is TRBJ1-6, with D maybe TRBD1 (6 bases). Trimming removed 4 bases from V and 0 bases from J, with 11 bases in between. The germline V gene has CDR1 SGHDT and CDR2 YYEEEE. The CDR3 totals 16 residues. DNA of the CDR3: TGTGCCAGCAGCCACTCAGGGGTCTCCTATAATTCACCCCTCCACTTT. It specifies CASSHSGVSYNSPLHF.

The genes are TRBV4-1 and TRBJ2-3, with unresolved D. Trimming took 1 base from V and 1 from J, leaving 18 bases between them. CDR1 is MGHRA and CDR2 is YSYEKL in the germline V gene. The CDR3 runs to 18 residues. The CDR3 reads CASSQVPLDNSGTDTQYF. CDR3 nucleotides: TGCGCCAGCAGCCAAGTGCCACTTGACAACTCGGGCACAGATACGCAGTATTTT.

The V call is TRBV2, the J call TRBJ1-5; D uncertain. V was shortened by 6 bases and J by 4 bases, with 7 bases between the two germline ends. The CDR3 runs to 12 residues. Looked up from germline, CDR1 is SNHLY and CDR2 is FYNNEI. The CDR3 DNA follows: TGTGCCAGCAGCAACAGTAATCAGCCCCAGCATTTT. Protein: CASSNSNQPQHF.

V is TRBV7-6 and J is TRBJ2-3; TRBD2 matches 8 bases. CDR1 is SGHVS, CDR2 FNYEAQ, per germline. This CDR3 has 16 amino acids. The V and J ends lost 5 bases and 3 bases, in that order; junction bases with no gene match: 10. CDR3 bases: TGTGCCAGCAGCCGACGCCCGGCGGGGGGTACAGATACGCAGTATTTT. This encodes CASSRRPAGGTDTQYF.

The CDR3 nucleotides are TGTGCCAGCATAAGCCGCGACAGGGCCTCACCCCTCCACTTT. Protein sequence: CASISRDRASPLHF. V is TRBV19 and J is TRBJ1-6; TRBD1 matches 7 bases. There are 14 residues in the CDR3. V trimming: 9 bases; J trimming: 10 bases; junction bases outside the gene matches: 12. Germline V gene data show CDR1 as LNHDA and CDR2 as SQIVND (reference sequence).

The V gene is TRBV2, the J gene TRBJ2-2, with 7 positions matching TRBD1. The CDR3 spans 14 residues. J lost 6 bases, V lost 4 bases, and 5 bases had no gene match. CDR1 is SNHLY, CDR2 FYNNEI, per germline. CDR3 amino acids: CASSVTGAPGELFF. The CDR3 region has the DNA TGTGCCAGCAGTGTTACAGGGGCACCCGGGGAGCTGTTTTTT.

Only one count was recorded for this clone. V and J are TRBV5-8 and TRBJ1-6, with D perhaps matching TRBD1 (5 bases). The CDR3 has 13 residues. Trimming took 0 bases from V and 10 from J, leaving 8 bases between them. Germline CDR1 and CDR2: SGHTS and YDEGEE. The CDR3 region has the DNA TGTGCCAGCAGCTTGGAGCGACAGTCACCCCTCCACTTT. Its translation: CASSLERQSPLHF.

This clone was seen just once. V is TRBV5-4 and J is TRBJ2-3, with 10 nucleotides matching TRBD2. This CDR3 has 18 amino acids. Trimming took 0 bases from V and 0 from J; bases not matched to a gene: 7. Germline V gives CDR1 SGHNT, CDR2 YYREEE (reference sequence). CDR3 nucleotides: TGTGCCAGCAGCTTGGATCTAGCGGGAGACTTTAGCACAGATACGCAGTATTTT. The encoded protein is CASSLDLAGDFSTDTQYF.

The rearrangement uses TRBV19 and TRBJ2-1, with 9 bases matching TRBD1. Germline V CDR1 and CDR2: LNHDA, SQIVND (reference sequence). After removal of 5 bases from V and 4 bases from J, the junction contained 3 bases not matched to a gene. CDR3 length: 14 residues. This chain's CDR3 is CASSVGQGYNEQFF. The CDR3 nucleotides read TGTGCCAGTAGTGTAGGACAGGGGTACAATGAGCAGTTCTTC.

J is TRBJ2-7 and V is TRBV5-1; tentatively, D is TRBD2 (5 bases). Germline assignment: CDR1 SGHRS and CDR2 YFSETQ. The CDR3 contains 14 residues. V dropped 1 base and J dropped 2 bases, with 10 bases sitting between them. CDR3 DNA: TGCGCCAGCAGCTTGTCCGGACTCCCCTACGAGCAGTACTTC. Translated, it gives CASSLSGLPYEQYF.

The chain combines TRBV6-7 with TRBJ1-4; weak D call: TRBD1 (6 bases). Being an ORF, TRBV6-7 has a function that is uncertain. This CDR3 is built from 15 residues. V lost 7 bases and J 8 bases, leaving 20 bases between the germline ends. The CDR3 nucleotides read TGTGCCAGCACCCCCGGGACAAACTTAGGGGAAAAACTGTTTTTT. This encodes CASTPGTNLGEKLFF.

The chain carries TRBV5-4 and TRBJ1-1, with D uncertain. V was shortened by 7 bases and J by 5 bases, with 15 bases between the two germline ends. The CDR3 contains 13 residues. Germline values: CDR1 SGHNT, CDR2 YYREEE (reference sequence). The CDR3 nucleotides read TGTGCCAGCGCCTTGACACGGAGGACTGAAGCTTTCTTT. Its protein is CASALTRRTEAFF.

The V gene is TRBV28, the J gene TRBJ1-4; D is uncertain. V lost 6 bases to trimming and J lost 8 bases, with 16 bases between them. The CDR3 sequence is 14 residues long. CDR1 and CDR2 (germline): MDHEN, SYDVKM. This chain's CDR3 is CASRKAGSQEKLFF. CDR3 nucleotide sequence: TGTGCCAGCAGGAAAGCCGGGTCCCAGGAAAAACTGTTTTTT.

The rearrangement uses TRBV6-5 and TRBJ2-7; D may be TRBD1 (5 bases). The CDR3 runs 13 residues. Trimming took 8 bases from V and 0 from J, leaving 11 bases between them. The germline V gene has CDR1 MNHEY and CDR2 SVGAGI. CDR3 nucleotide sequence: TGTGCCAGCCTACAGGTGCCCTCCTACGAGCAGTACTTC. Translation: CASLQVPSYEQYF.

This sequence joins TRBV3-1 (or the pseudogene TRBV3-2) and TRBJ1-5; D gene uncertain. V dropped 0 bases and J dropped 7 bases, with 10 bases sitting between them. From germline, CDR1 is LGHDT and CDR2 YNNKEL (reference sequence). The CDR3 loop spans 14 amino acids. The CDR3 sequence: CASSQDIQSQPQHF. CDR3 DNA sequence: TGTGCCAGCAGCCAAGATATCCAGTCCCAGCCCCAGCATTTT.